The T cell receptor beta chain under discussion was sequenced for a study of molecular identifiers for immune sequencing clone quantification. Input for naive CD8 libraries was about 19,000 to 1,100,000 sorted cells; the RNA fraction used was 10%, 30% or 50%. Germline V gene data show CDR1 as MNHEY and CDR2 as SMNVEV (reference sequence). This CDR3 has 13 residues. Trimming removed 1 base from V and 5 bases from J, with 7 bases in between. TCRdb re-called the PCR reads with MiXCR, one entry per CDR3 protein. This sample yields under 350,000 distinct CDR3 sequences, of which roughly 24% are seen a single time; 0.74% belongs to the top ten.

The sequencing sample was made of naive CD8+ T cells from blood, with Jurkat cell RNA spiked in. Subset here: FACS-sorted CD8+CD4-CCR7+CD45RA+ naive T cells. This chain connects TRBV27 to TRBJ2-3, with D tentatively TRBD2 (5 bases). The TCR sequence derives from a human donor in good health. Some libraries in this study had Jurkat cell RNA spiked in. CDR3 nucleotide sequence: TGTGCCAGCAGTTTATGGGAGCAAGATACGCAGTATTTT. It yields the protein CASSLWEQDTQYF.